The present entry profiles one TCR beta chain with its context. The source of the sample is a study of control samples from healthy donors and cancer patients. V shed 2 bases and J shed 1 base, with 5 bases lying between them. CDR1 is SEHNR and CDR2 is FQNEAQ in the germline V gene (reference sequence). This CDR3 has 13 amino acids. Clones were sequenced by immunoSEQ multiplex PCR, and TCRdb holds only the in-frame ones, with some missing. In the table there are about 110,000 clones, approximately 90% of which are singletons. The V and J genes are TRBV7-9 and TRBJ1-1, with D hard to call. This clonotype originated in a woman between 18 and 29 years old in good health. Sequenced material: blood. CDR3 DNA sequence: TGTGCCAGCAGCTTAACTACGAACACTGAAGCTTTCTTT. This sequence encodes CASSLTTNTEAFF.